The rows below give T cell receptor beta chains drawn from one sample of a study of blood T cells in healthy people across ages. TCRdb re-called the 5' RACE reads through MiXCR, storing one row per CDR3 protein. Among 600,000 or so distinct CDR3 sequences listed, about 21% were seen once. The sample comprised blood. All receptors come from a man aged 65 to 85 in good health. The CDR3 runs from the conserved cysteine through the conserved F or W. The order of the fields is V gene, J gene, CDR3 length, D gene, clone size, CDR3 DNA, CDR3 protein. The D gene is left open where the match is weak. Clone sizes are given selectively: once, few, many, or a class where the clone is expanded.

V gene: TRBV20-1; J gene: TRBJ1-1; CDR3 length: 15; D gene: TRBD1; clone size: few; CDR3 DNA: TGCAGTGCTACACCTCGACAGGGAGGTAGCACTGAAGCTTTCTTT; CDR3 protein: CSATPRQGGSTEAFF
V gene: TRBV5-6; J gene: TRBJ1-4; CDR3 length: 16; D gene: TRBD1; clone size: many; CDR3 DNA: TGTGCCAGCAGCTTCTTTCAGGGGGCAACTAATGAAAAACTGTTTTTT; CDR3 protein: CASSFFQGATNEKLFF
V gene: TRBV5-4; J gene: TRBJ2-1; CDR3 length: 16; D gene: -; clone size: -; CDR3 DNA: TGTGCCAGCAGCTTGAGAGGGGGTAGCGGCAGCAATGAGCAGTTCTTC; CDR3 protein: CASSLRGGSGSNEQFF
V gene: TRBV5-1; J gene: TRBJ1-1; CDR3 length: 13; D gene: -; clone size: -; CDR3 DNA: TGCGCCAGCAGCGGGTTGGAGAACACTGAAGCTTTCTTT; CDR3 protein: CASSGLENTEAFF
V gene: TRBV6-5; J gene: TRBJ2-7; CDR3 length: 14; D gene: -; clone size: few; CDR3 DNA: TGTGCCAGCAGCCGGGACATCTCCTCCTACGAGCAGTACTTC; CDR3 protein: CASSRDISSYEQYF
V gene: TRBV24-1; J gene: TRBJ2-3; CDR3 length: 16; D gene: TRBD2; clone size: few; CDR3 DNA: TGTACCACCAGTGATGCCGGCGGGAGCAACCCAGATACGCAGTATTTT; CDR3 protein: CTTSDAGGSNPDTQYF
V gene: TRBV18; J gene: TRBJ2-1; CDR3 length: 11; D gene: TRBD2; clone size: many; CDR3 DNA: TGTGCCAGCTCCCCCGGGAGGGAGCAGTTCTTC; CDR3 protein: CASSPGREQFF
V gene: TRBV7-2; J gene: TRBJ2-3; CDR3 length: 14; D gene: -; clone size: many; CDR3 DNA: TGTGCCAGCAGCTTATCCGCGATCACAGATACGCAGTATTTT; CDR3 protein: CASSLSAITDTQYF
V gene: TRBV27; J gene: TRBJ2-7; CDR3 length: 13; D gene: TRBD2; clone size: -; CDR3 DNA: TGTGCCAGCAGCTCCCGGGGGGCCTACGAGCAGTACTTC; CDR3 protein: CASSSRGAYEQYF
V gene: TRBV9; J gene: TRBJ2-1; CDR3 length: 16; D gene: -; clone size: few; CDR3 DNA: TGTGCCAGCAGCGTAGACCCGGGGAGATCCTACAATGAGCAGTTCTTC; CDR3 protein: CASSVDPGRSYNEQFF
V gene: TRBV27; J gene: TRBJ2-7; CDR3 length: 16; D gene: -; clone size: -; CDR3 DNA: TGTGCCAGCGGTAAACCTTTCCCGGCGGGGCACTACGAGCAGTACTTC; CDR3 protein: CASGKPFPAGHYEQYF
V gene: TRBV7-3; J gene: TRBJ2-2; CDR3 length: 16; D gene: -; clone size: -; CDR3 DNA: TGTGCCAGCAGCTTAATGGGGCGAGGGAACACCGGGGAGCTGTTTTTT; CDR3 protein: CASSLMGRGNTGELFF
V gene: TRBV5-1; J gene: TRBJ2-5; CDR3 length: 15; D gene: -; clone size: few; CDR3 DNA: TGCGCCAGCAGCAACGCGGGACAAAGGCAAGAGACCCAGTACTTC; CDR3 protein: CASSNAGQRQETQYF
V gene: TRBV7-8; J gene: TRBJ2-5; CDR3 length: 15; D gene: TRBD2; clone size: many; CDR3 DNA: TGTGCCAGCAGCTCGGGACTAGCGGGTTCGGAGACCCAGTACTTC; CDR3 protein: CASSSGLAGSETQYF
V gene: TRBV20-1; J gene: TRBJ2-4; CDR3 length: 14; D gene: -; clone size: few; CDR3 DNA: TGCAGTGCTGACTTTGGTGGGGGGAAAAACATTCAGTACTTC; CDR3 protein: CSADFGGGKNIQYF
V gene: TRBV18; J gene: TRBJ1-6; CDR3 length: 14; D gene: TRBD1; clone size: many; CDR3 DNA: TGTGCCAGCTCACCAGACAGGGGGCTATCACCCCTCCACTTT; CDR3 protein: CASSPDRGLSPLHF
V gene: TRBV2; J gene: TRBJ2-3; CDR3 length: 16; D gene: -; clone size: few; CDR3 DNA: TGTGCCAGCAGCCTTGAGGGGGGAGTAAGTCCAGATACGCAGTATTTT; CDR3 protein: CASSLEGGVSPDTQYF
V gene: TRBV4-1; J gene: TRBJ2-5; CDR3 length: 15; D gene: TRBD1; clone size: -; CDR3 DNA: TGCGCCAGCAGCCAAGAGGACAGGGGGCTTGGTACGAAGTTCTTC; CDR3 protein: CASSQEDRGLGTKFF
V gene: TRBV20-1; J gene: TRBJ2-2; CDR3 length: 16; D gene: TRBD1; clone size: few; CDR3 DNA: TGCAGTGCTAGAACCCCGGGACAGGGGGACACCGGGGAGCTGTTTTTT; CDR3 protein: CSARTPGQGDTGELFF
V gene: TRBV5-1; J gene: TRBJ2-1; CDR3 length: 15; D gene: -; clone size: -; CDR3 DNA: TGCGCCAGCAACTCAGATGCGAGGTGGGACAATGAGCAGTTCTTC; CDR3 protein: CASNSDARWDNEQFF
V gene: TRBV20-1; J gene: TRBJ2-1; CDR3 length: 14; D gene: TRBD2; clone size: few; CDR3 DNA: TGCAGTGCTGAGACTAGCGGGACGTACAATGAGCAGTTCTTC; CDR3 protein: CSAETSGTYNEQFF
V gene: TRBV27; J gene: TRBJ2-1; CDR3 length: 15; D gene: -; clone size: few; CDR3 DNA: TGTGCCAGCAGTTACCGACCTGGCCCCTACAATGAGCAGTTCTTC; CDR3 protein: CASSYRPGPYNEQFF
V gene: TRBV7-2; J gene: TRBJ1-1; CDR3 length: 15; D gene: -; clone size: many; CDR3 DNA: TGTGCCAGCAGCTTAGTTGCAGGGATGAACACTGAAGCTTTCTTT; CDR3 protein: CASSLVAGMNTEAFF
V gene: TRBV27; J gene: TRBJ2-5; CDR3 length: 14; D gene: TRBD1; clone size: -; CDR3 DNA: TGTGTCAGCAGTTCGGGACAGACACAAGAGACCCAGTACTTC; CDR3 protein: CVSSSGQTQETQYF
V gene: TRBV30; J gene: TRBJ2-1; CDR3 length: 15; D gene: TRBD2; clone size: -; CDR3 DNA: TGTGCCTGGAGCGGTGGCGGGAGCTCCTACAATGAGCAGTTCTTC; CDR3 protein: CAWSGGGSSYNEQFF
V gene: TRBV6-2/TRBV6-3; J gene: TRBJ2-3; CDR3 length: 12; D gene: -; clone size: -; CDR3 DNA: TGTGCCAGCAGTTACTCGTTTATCGCGCAGTATTTT; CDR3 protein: CASSYSFIAQYF
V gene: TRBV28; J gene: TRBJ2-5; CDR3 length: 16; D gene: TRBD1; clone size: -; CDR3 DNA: TGTGCCAGCAGTTTATTGGGGACAGGGGCCCAAGAGACCCAGTACTTC; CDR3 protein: CASSLLGTGAQETQYF
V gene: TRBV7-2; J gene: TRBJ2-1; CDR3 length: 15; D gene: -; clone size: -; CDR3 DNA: TGTGCCAGCAGCTTAGGACAGATTCTTTACAATGAGCAGTTCTTC; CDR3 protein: CASSLGQILYNEQFF
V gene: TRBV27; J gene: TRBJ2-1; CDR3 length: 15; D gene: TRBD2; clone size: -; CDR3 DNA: TGTGCCAGCAGTTTACGAGAGACTAGCGGGATGAAGCAGTTCTTC; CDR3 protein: CASSLRETSGMKQFF
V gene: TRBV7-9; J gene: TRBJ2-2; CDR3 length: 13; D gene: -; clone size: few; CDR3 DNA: TGTGCCAGCAGCGCACAGGTTCCCGGGGAGCTGTTTTTT; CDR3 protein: CASSAQVPGELFF
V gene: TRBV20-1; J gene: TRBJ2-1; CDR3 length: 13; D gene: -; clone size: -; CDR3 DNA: TGCAGTGCTAGATTTCGGGATAGGAATGAGCAGTTCTTC; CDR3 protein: CSARFRDRNEQFF
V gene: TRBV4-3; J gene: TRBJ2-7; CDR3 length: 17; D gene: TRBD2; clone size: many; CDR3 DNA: TGCGCCAGCAGCCACTCCTTTAGCGGGAGCTTTGCCTACGAGCAGTACTTC; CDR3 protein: CASSHSFSGSFAYEQYF
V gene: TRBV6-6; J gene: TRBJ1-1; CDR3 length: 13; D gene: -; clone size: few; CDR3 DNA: TGTGCCAGCAGTTACGGGCTGAGCACTGAAGCTTTCTTT; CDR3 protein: CASSYGLSTEAFF
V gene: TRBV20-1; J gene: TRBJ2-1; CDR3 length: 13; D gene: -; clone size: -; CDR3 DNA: TGCAGTGCTAGTGGAACGTCCTACAATGAGCAGTTCTTC; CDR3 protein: CSASGTSYNEQFF
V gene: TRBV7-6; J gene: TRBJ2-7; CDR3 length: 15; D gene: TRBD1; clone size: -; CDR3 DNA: TGTGCCAGCAGCTCACCCGACAGGGCGTCCTACGAGCAGTACTTC; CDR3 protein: CASSSPDRASYEQYF
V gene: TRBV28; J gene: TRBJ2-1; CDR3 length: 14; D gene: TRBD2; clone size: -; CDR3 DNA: TGTGCCAGCAGACCACTAGCGGGGTTAGGGGAGCAGTTCTTC; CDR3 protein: CASRPLAGLGEQFF
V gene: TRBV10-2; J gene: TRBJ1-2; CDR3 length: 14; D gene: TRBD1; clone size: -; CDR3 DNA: TGCGCCAGCAGTGGTCAGGGGGGTAACTATGGCTACGCCTTC; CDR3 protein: CASSGQGGNYGYAF
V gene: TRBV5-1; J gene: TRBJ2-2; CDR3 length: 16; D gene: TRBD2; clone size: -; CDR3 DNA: TGCGCCAGCACACCTATCGGGACTAGTAACACCGGGGAGCTGTTTTTT; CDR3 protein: CASTPIGTSNTGELFF
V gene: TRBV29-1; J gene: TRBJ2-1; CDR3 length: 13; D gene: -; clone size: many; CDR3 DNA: TGCAGCGTTGAGGGTCCACCTTACAATGAGCAGTTCTTC; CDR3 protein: CSVEGPPYNEQFF
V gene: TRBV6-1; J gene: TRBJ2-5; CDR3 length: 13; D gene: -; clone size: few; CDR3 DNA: TGTGCCAGCAGTGAAGGAAGCCAAGAGACCCAGTACTTC; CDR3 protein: CASSEGSQETQYF